The clone carrying this T cell receptor (beta chain) was found many times. As yet, its antigen is unknown. This sample is drawn from a study of breast tumors, draining lymph nodes, adjacent tissues. Notes on the study in general: Tumors had less TCR diversity than lymph nodes, more than nontumor tissue. The lymph node origin of tumor T cells was framed as consistent with a hypothesis, not demonstrated. Findings are consistent with lymph node origin and intratumoral expansion of most tumor T cells.

CDR1 is SNHLY, CDR2 FYNNEI, per germline. V lost 4 bases and J lost 6, with 9 bases in between. This CDR3 comprises 13 residues. TCRdb used MiXCR to reprocess the multiplex PCR reads, holding one entry per CDR3 protein. The sample includes around 250,000 distinct CDR3 sequences, about 34% of them seen just once. Breast cancer patients provided tissue from their axillary draining lymph nodes. The sample taken for sequencing was axillary lymph node tissue. This clonotype was obtained from a female donor with breast cancer. Some clones in this sample may be carry-over from other donors' samples. The chain joins TRBV2 to TRBJ2-2; maybe TRBD1 (5 bases). Here the CDR3 reads CASSGQGPGELFF. The CDR3 DNA is TGTGCCAGCAGTGGTCAGGGCCCCGGGGAGCTGTTTTTT.